This section outlines one TCR beta chain sequence together with its context. Antigen unknown. Related graft donors supplied nonmyeloablative bone marrow transplants, and mixed chimerism was transient. CDR1 and CDR2 from the germline V gene are SGHDN and FVKESK. J gave up 4 bases and V 9 bases, and 5 bases lay outside the gene matches. The CDR3 is 13 amino acids. This entry belongs to a study of Tregs in tolerant kidney transplant recipients. Method: immunoSEQ multiplex PCR; TCRdb's copy keeps in-frame clones and lacks some. The profile shows about 64,000 clones, around 87% of them singletons. Findings of the study overall: Activated donor B cell expansion appeared to reveal the most relevant donor-specific TCRbeta repertoire.

Sequencing used CD4+ T cells from blood (PBMCs), obtained 6 months after the transplant. The clonotype originates from a human patient who received a combined kidney and bone marrow transplant. The graft donor may have contributed some T cells. This chain links TRBV14 with TRBJ2-2; 7 positions match TRBD1. The CDR3 spells CARRGRFTGELFF. The CDR3 nucleotides are TGTGCCAGGAGGGGGCGCTTCACCGGGGAGCTGTTTTTT.